This is a list of T cell receptor beta chains from one sample in a study of T cells in Graves' hyperthyroidism and ophthalmopathy. TCRdb re-called the multiplex PCR reads with MiXCR, one entry per CDR3 protein. The data hold fewer than 650,000 distinct CDR3 sequences, with approximately 14% observed a single time. Sample: blood. These receptors all stem from a woman aged 25-40 years with Graves' hyperthyroidism that later progressed to Graves' ophthalmopathy. CDR3s include the opening cysteine and the closing phenylalanine or tryptophan.

v_call	cdr3_aa
TRBV7-2	CASSLATASGEQFF
TRBV28	CASYRATGELFF
TRBV10-2	CASSEAGGTDTQYF
TRBV27	CASRALAGGTAYEQYF
TRBV20-1	CSAGGGGTSGGADTQYF
TRBV30	CAWSGARGYTF
TRBV14	CASSTRTSGRRSTPDTQYF
TRBV6-1	CASSEPNFYEQYF
TRBV7-8	CASSLLGGEGYEQYF
TRBV30	CAAGQLYEQYF
TRBV6-5	CASSYSVAAYNEQFF
TRBV20-1	CSAKMPHSGRANEQFF
TRBV25-1	CASSQIVGEQYF
TRBV12-3/TRBV12-4	CASSLGGQGSNEQFF
TRBV11-2	CASRVLAGESTGELFF
TRBV2	CASSLLEGAFF
TRBV7-6	CASASSYNEQFF
TRBV18	CASSPQEVNTEAFF
TRBV19	CASSRLAGEPNEQFF
TRBV6-1	CASFRDSREELFF
TRBV6-1	CASSEKGQSVSQPQHF
TRBV7-2	CASSETATTGELFF
TRBV18	CASSTGTGVQETQYF
TRBV5-1	CASAPLATQETQYF
TRBV24-1	CATSGREYGYTF
TRBV9	CASSPPPGPNNEQFF
TRBV28	CASSFGERMNTEAFF
TRBV3-1	CASSQGQGQETQYF
TRBV30	CAWKRQEDTEAFF
TRBV3-1	CASSQTDMNTEAFF
TRBV20-1	CSARDSGTGNSPLHF
TRBV6-1	CASSTPGEKRYEQYF
TRBV6-2/TRBV6-3	CASRSDGMKANYGYTF
TRBV11-3	CASSLGASSGRASETQYF
TRBV7-9	CASSPRTSGSADTQYF
TRBV14	CASSQDHAGELFF
TRBV18	CASSPQAGAWGQGEGTEAFF
TRBV19	CATKGLGTDTQYF
TRBV19	CASSRDRGDEAFF
TRBV6-1	CASTNQGAGNTIYF
TRBV6-5	CASSYSHREYSNQPQHF
TRBV28	CASSSGTVNQPQHF